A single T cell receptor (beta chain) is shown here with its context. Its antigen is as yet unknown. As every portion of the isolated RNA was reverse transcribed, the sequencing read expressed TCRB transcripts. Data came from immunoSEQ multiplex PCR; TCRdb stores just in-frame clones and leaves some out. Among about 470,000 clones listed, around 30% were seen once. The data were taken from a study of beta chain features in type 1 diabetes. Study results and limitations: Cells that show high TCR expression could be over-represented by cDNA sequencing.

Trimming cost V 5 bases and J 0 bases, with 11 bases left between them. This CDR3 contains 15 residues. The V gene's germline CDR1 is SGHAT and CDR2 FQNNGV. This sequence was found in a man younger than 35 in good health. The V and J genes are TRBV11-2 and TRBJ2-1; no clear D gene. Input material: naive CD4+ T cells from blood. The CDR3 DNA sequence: TGTGCCAGCAGCCGTTCGGCGAACTCCTACAATGAGCAGTTCTTC. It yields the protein CASSRSANSYNEQFF.